This is a list of T cell receptor beta chains from one sample in a study of control samples from healthy donors and cancer patients. TCRdb's copy holds only in-frame clones and misses some; the assay was immunoSEQ multiplex PCR. This sample has roughly 220,000 clones, with 85% to 95% found just once. The sequenced material came from blood. These TCRs come from a man aged 50 or older in good health. The CDR3 runs from the conserved cysteine through the conserved F or W. Fields, in order: V gene, D gene, clone size, J gene, CDR3 DNA, CDR3 protein. D genes are given only for firm matches. Rows may omit the clone size; those that give it use once, few, many or a size class.

V gene: TRBV3-1/TRBV3-2; D gene: TRBD1; clone size: .; J gene: TRBJ1-4; CDR3 DNA: TGTGCCAGCAGCCATACCGGGACAGGGGTACTGGCTAATGAAAAACTGTTTTTT; CDR3 protein: CASSHTGTGVLANEKLFF
V gene: TRBV5-1; D gene: .; clone size: .; J gene: TRBJ2-3; CDR3 DNA: TGCGCCAGCAGTTACTCGGGCGGAAGCACAGATACGCAGTATTTT; CDR3 protein: CASSYSGGSTDTQYF
V gene: TRBV6-2/TRBV6-3; D gene: .; clone size: once; J gene: TRBJ2-3; CDR3 DNA: TGTGCCAGCAGCCGACAGACAGATACGCAGTATTTT; CDR3 protein: CASSRQTDTQYF
V gene: TRBV11-3; D gene: .; clone size: .; J gene: TRBJ1-1; CDR3 DNA: TGTGCCAGCAGCTCCCGGGACCAGGGGAGCGAAGCTTTCTTT; CDR3 protein: CASSSRDQGSEAFF
V gene: TRBV11-3; D gene: .; clone size: .; J gene: TRBJ2-5; CDR3 DNA: TGTGCCAGCAGCTTAAGAGACCAAGAGACCCAGTACTTC; CDR3 protein: CASSLRDQETQYF
V gene: TRBV5-4; D gene: .; clone size: once; J gene: TRBJ2-1; CDR3 DNA: TGTGCCAGCAGCCGACAGTTCGCCTACAATGAGCAGTTCTTC; CDR3 protein: CASSRQFAYNEQFF
V gene: TRBV7-9; D gene: .; clone size: .; J gene: TRBJ1-1; CDR3 DNA: TGTGCCAGCAGCTGGTACACTGAAGCTTTCTTT; CDR3 protein: CASSWYTEAFF
V gene: TRBV24-1; D gene: .; clone size: .; J gene: TRBJ2-5; CDR3 DNA: TGTGCCACCAGTGATTCCTTGGGGGGCCAAGAGACCCAGTACTTC; CDR3 protein: CATSDSLGGQETQYF
V gene: TRBV19; D gene: TRBD2; clone size: .; J gene: TRBJ2-1; CDR3 DNA: TGTGCCAGTAGTGTCGGCGGGGGGGCTGCGGTTGAGCAGTTCTTC; CDR3 protein: CASSVGGGAAVEQFF
V gene: TRBV27; D gene: TRBD1; clone size: .; J gene: TRBJ1-2; CDR3 DNA: TGTGCCAGCAGTTTATCGGGGACAGGGGTTGGCTACACCTTC; CDR3 protein: CASSLSGTGVGYTF
V gene: TRBV5-6; D gene: .; clone size: .; J gene: TRBJ1-2; CDR3 DNA: TGTGCCAGCAGCTACGCAGGGGTACAGGGCTACACCTTC; CDR3 protein: CASSYAGVQGYTF
V gene: TRBV5-1; D gene: TRBD2; clone size: .; J gene: TRBJ2-5; CDR3 DNA: TGCGCCAGCAGCCCTGGGAGCGGGGGAGGAGAGACCCAGTACTTC; CDR3 protein: CASSPGSGGGETQYF
V gene: TRBV3-1/TRBV3-2; D gene: TRBD2; clone size: .; J gene: TRBJ2-1; CDR3 DNA: TGTGCCAGCAGCCAATTCCTAGCGGGGATGAACAATGAGCAGTTCTTC; CDR3 protein: CASSQFLAGMNNEQFF
V gene: TRBV19; D gene: TRBD1; clone size: .; J gene: TRBJ2-2; CDR3 DNA: TGTGCCAGTACTACAGGGGGGTCCACCGGGGAGCTGTTTTTT; CDR3 protein: CASTTGGSTGELFF
V gene: TRBV12-3/TRBV12-4; D gene: .; clone size: .; J gene: TRBJ1-4; CDR3 DNA: TGTGCCAGCAGTTTACTACGGGGGGAAAAACTGTTTTTT; CDR3 protein: CASSLLRGEKLFF
V gene: TRBV6-2/TRBV6-3; D gene: TRBD1; clone size: .; J gene: TRBJ1-6; CDR3 DNA: TGTGCCAGCAGTTACTCGACGGGACAGGGGAGAGAAGTAAATTCACCCCTCCACTTT; CDR3 protein: CASSYSTGQGREVNSPLHF
V gene: TRBV29-1; D gene: TRBD1; clone size: .; J gene: TRBJ2-1; CDR3 DNA: TGCAGCGTTGAAAAGGACAGGGGGCCTGGTGAGCAGTTCTTC; CDR3 protein: CSVEKDRGPGEQFF
V gene: TRBV5-1; D gene: .; clone size: .; J gene: TRBJ1-5; CDR3 DNA: TGCGCCAGCAGCCCGGGTACAGGGTTGAATCAGCCCCAGCATTTT; CDR3 protein: CASSPGTGLNQPQHF
V gene: TRBV4-1; D gene: TRBD2; clone size: .; J gene: TRBJ2-1; CDR3 DNA: TGCGCCAGCAGCCCCCCGGCTAGCGGGGGGGCCCGTCCGTTCTTC; CDR3 protein: CASSPPASGGARPFF
V gene: TRBV4-1; D gene: .; clone size: .; J gene: TRBJ1-5; CDR3 DNA: TGCGCCAGCAGCCAAGGCGTCTTCCAGCCCCAGCATTTT; CDR3 protein: CASSQGVFQPQHF
V gene: TRBV7-7; D gene: .; clone size: .; J gene: TRBJ2-5; CDR3 DNA: TGTGCTAGCAGCCCTGGCTGGGGTTATCAAGAGACCCAGTACTTC; CDR3 protein: CASSPGWGYQETQYF
V gene: TRBV28; D gene: TRBD1; clone size: .; J gene: TRBJ1-2; CDR3 DNA: TGTGCCAGCAGTTCCATATCCCCCAGGGGGAACTATGGCTACACCTTC; CDR3 protein: CASSSISPRGNYGYTF
V gene: TRBV7-2; D gene: .; clone size: .; J gene: TRBJ1-5; CDR3 DNA: TGTGCCAGCAGCTTAGTTGGGGGGCATCAGCCCCAGCATTTT; CDR3 protein: CASSLVGGHQPQHF
V gene: TRBV24-1; D gene: TRBD1; clone size: .; J gene: TRBJ1-2; CDR3 DNA: TGTGCCACCAGTGACAGCGACAGGGCTTATGGCTACACCTTC; CDR3 protein: CATSDSDRAYGYTF
V gene: TRBV7-8; D gene: .; clone size: .; J gene: TRBJ1-5; CDR3 DNA: TGTGCCAGCAGCTTAGTTAGTGGTGGCAATCAGCCCCAGCATTTT; CDR3 protein: CASSLVSGGNQPQHF
V gene: TRBV24-1; D gene: TRBD2; clone size: .; J gene: TRBJ2-5; CDR3 DNA: TGTGCCAACCCGGGCGGGGGGGTTATTTACTTC; CDR3 protein: CANPGGGVIYF
V gene: TRBV5-5; D gene: TRBD2; clone size: .; J gene: TRBJ2-5; CDR3 DNA: TGTGCCACTTTCCGGACTAGCGGGGGACAAGAGACCCAGTACTTC; CDR3 protein: CATFRTSGGQETQYF
V gene: TRBV5-5; D gene: .; clone size: .; J gene: TRBJ1-2; CDR3 DNA: TGTGCCAGCAGCACCCAGCCTCAGGGAAACTATGGCTACACCTTC; CDR3 protein: CASSTQPQGNYGYTF
V gene: TRBV5-5; D gene: .; clone size: few; J gene: TRBJ2-2; CDR3 DNA: TGTGCCAGCAGGGCCGCGCCGGGCACCGGGGAGCTGTTTTTT; CDR3 protein: CASRAAPGTGELFF
V gene: TRBV6-1; D gene: TRBD1; clone size: .; J gene: TRBJ2-7; CDR3 DNA: TGTGCCAGCAGTGAATTAGGGACAGGTACCTACGAGCAGTACTTC; CDR3 protein: CASSELGTGTYEQYF
V gene: TRBV7-2; D gene: .; clone size: .; J gene: TRBJ2-7; CDR3 DNA: TGTGCCAGCAGCTTATTAGCGCCCCCCTACGAGCAGTACTTC; CDR3 protein: CASSLLAPPYEQYF
V gene: TRBV3-1/TRBV3-2; D gene: .; clone size: .; J gene: TRBJ1-1; CDR3 DNA: TGTGCCAGCACCCTCCAGGGCGTATCTGAAGCTTTCTTT; CDR3 protein: CASTLQGVSEAFF
V gene: TRBV28; D gene: TRBD1; clone size: .; J gene: TRBJ1-2; CDR3 DNA: TGTGCCAGCAAGGGGACAGGGACACCCTATGGCTACACCTTC; CDR3 protein: CASKGTGTPYGYTF
V gene: TRBV6-4; D gene: TRBD2; clone size: .; J gene: TRBJ2-5; CDR3 DNA: TGTGCCAGCAGAAAGACTAGCGGGGGGCTGGGGACCCAGTACTTC; CDR3 protein: CASRKTSGGLGTQYF
V gene: TRBV2; D gene: .; clone size: .; J gene: TRBJ2-3; CDR3 DNA: TGTGCCAGCAGTGACGGGGGAAGGACGGACACAGATACGCAGTATTTT; CDR3 protein: CASSDGGRTDTDTQYF
V gene: TRBV5-1; D gene: .; clone size: few; J gene: TRBJ1-1; CDR3 DNA: TGCGCCAGCAGCACGGACACACTGAACACTGAAGCTTTCTTT; CDR3 protein: CASSTDTLNTEAFF
V gene: TRBV28; D gene: .; clone size: .; J gene: TRBJ1-2; CDR3 DNA: TGTGCCAGCAGTTTACGACAGGCCTATGGCTACACCTTC; CDR3 protein: CASSLRQAYGYTF
V gene: TRBV29-1; D gene: .; clone size: .; J gene: TRBJ2-2; CDR3 DNA: TGCAGCGCAAGGACAGTAGACACCGGGGAGCTGTTTTTT; CDR3 protein: CSARTVDTGELFF
V gene: TRBV6-1; D gene: .; clone size: .; J gene: TRBJ1-2; CDR3 DNA: TGTGCCAGCAGTGAGTCTAACTATGGCTACACCTTC; CDR3 protein: CASSESNYGYTF
V gene: TRBV18; D gene: TRBD1; clone size: once; J gene: TRBJ1-5; CDR3 DNA: TGTGCCAGCTCACGGGGACAGGGGTTAGATCAGCCCCAGCATTTT; CDR3 protein: CASSRGQGLDQPQHF
V gene: TRBV4-2; D gene: .; clone size: .; J gene: TRBJ1-2; CDR3 DNA: TGTGCCAGCAGCCAAGAGGAGTTAGGGGGGCGAGTTGGCTACACCTTC; CDR3 protein: CASSQEELGGRVGYTF
V gene: TRBV27; D gene: .; clone size: .; J gene: TRBJ1-5; CDR3 DNA: TGTGCCAGCAGCCCAAATGGGGAGAATCAGCCCCAGCATTTT; CDR3 protein: CASSPNGENQPQHF
V gene: TRBV18; D gene: .; clone size: .; J gene: TRBJ2-3; CDR3 DNA: TGTGCCAGCTCACCCGGGTCGGGGGGCCGTGATACGCAGTATTTT; CDR3 protein: CASSPGSGGRDTQYF
V gene: TRBV10-3; D gene: .; clone size: once; J gene: TRBJ1-2; CDR3 DNA: TGTGCCACCTACTATTCACAGGGCTCCGACTATGGCTACACCTTC; CDR3 protein: CATYYSQGSDYGYTF
V gene: TRBV5-1; D gene: TRBD1; clone size: .; J gene: TRBJ2-1; CDR3 DNA: TGCGCCAGCAGCCGGGGAAGGAGACAGGGATACAATGAGCAGTTCTTC; CDR3 protein: CASSRGRRQGYNEQFF
V gene: TRBV5-4; D gene: TRBD1; clone size: .; J gene: TRBJ2-5; CDR3 DNA: TGTGCCAGCAGCCCGGCAGGGGGCCAAGAGACCCAGTACTTC; CDR3 protein: CASSPAGGQETQYF
V gene: TRBV30; D gene: .; clone size: .; J gene: TRBJ2-1; CDR3 DNA: TGTGCCTGGAGTGTAGGCCAAGCTGAGCAGTTCTTC; CDR3 protein: CAWSVGQAEQFF
V gene: TRBV5-8; D gene: .; clone size: .; J gene: TRBJ1-4; CDR3 DNA: TGTGCCAGCAGCTTTACCCAGGGGTTTAATAATGAAAAACTGTTTTTT; CDR3 protein: CASSFTQGFNNEKLFF
V gene: TRBV6-1; D gene: .; clone size: .; J gene: TRBJ2-1; CDR3 DNA: TGTGCCAGCAGTGAAACAGGTTGGCATGAGCAGTTCTTC; CDR3 protein: CASSETGWHEQFF
V gene: TRBV5-1; D gene: .; clone size: .; J gene: TRBJ1-4; CDR3 DNA: TGCGCCAGCAGCTTGGCCGGGCAGATTGAAAAACTGTTTTTT; CDR3 protein: CASSLAGQIEKLFF
V gene: TRBV12-3/TRBV12-4; D gene: .; clone size: .; J gene: TRBJ1-6; CDR3 DNA: TGTGCCAGCAGTTCTTTGATCTTACCCCTCCACTTT; CDR3 protein: CASSSLILPLHF
V gene: TRBV15; D gene: .; clone size: .; J gene: TRBJ2-7; CDR3 DNA: TGTGCCACCAGCCCAACGGGGGCTCCCTACGAGCAGTACTTC; CDR3 protein: CATSPTGAPYEQYF
V gene: TRBV5-1; D gene: .; clone size: .; J gene: TRBJ2-3; CDR3 DNA: TGCGCCAGCAGCTTTCCGGCAGGGGGCACAGATACGCAGTATTTT; CDR3 protein: CASSFPAGGTDTQYF
V gene: TRBV11-3; D gene: .; clone size: .; J gene: TRBJ2-1; CDR3 DNA: TGTGCCAGCAGCTTTGGGGGCCCCTACAATGAGCAGTTCTTC; CDR3 protein: CASSFGGPYNEQFF
V gene: TRBV6-1; D gene: .; clone size: .; J gene: TRBJ1-6; CDR3 DNA: TGTGCCAGCAGTGAAGCCTCACAGGTCGGATCACCCCTCCACTTT; CDR3 protein: CASSEASQVGSPLHF
V gene: TRBV11-2; D gene: TRBD1; clone size: .; J gene: TRBJ1-4; CDR3 DNA: TGTGCCAGCAGCCAGGGACAGGGGGCTATGGTTGAAAAACTGTTTTTT; CDR3 protein: CASSQGQGAMVEKLFF
V gene: TRBV7-2; D gene: TRBD1; clone size: .; J gene: TRBJ2-7; CDR3 DNA: TGTGCCAGCAGCTTAGAGCAGGGGGCGACAAGCGAGCAGTACTTC; CDR3 protein: CASSLEQGATSEQYF
V gene: TRBV9; D gene: .; clone size: .; J gene: TRBJ1-3; CDR3 DNA: TGTGCCAGCAGCGTGTCAGGGTTTTCCTCTGGAAACACCATATATTTT; CDR3 protein: CASSVSGFSSGNTIYF
V gene: TRBV6-5; D gene: .; clone size: .; J gene: TRBJ1-2; CDR3 DNA: TGTGCCAGCAGTTGGACTTATGGCTACACCTTC; CDR3 protein: CASSWTYGYTF
V gene: TRBV20-1; D gene: .; clone size: .; J gene: TRBJ1-6; CDR3 DNA: TGCAGTGCTAGTTCCGGGGGCGCTGATTCACCCCTCCACTTT; CDR3 protein: CSASSGGADSPLHF